A single sample is the source of the 22 T cell receptor beta chains below, sequenced in a study of cytomegalovirus exposure and HLA in healthy donors. Both 60 Vbeta primers and 13 Jbeta primers went into the PCR. The repertoire was sequenced with immunoSEQ multiplex PCR; TCRdb's copy has only in-frame clones and lacks some. The table records tens of thousands of clones, 60% to 85% of them present only once. The sample was PBMCs. The receptors stem from a man aged 35-49 years in good health and CMV-seronegative.

The genes are TRBV9 and TRBJ2-1; 7 nucleotides match TRBD1. J lost 4 bases, V lost 1 base, and 14 bases had no gene match. The CDR3 is made up of 18 amino acids. The V gene's germline CDR1 is SGDLS and CDR2 YYNGEE. CDR3 loop: CASSVSLRRDREYNEQFF. The CDR3, as DNA: TGTGCCAGCAGCGTAAGTTTGCGACGAGACAGGGAGTACAATGAGCAGTTCTTC.

The CDR3 region has the DNA TGTGCCAGTAGTTCACGACTAGCGGGAGGCCCTAATGAGCAGTTCTTC. Its translation is CASSSRLAGGPNEQFF. V and J are TRBV19 and TRBJ2-1; 13 nucleotides match TRBD2. The CDR3 length is 16 residues. J was trimmed by 7 bases and V by 5 bases; bases with no gene match: 8. CDR1 is LNHDA, CDR2 SQIVND, per germline (reference sequence).

This chain connects TRBV7-8 to TRBJ2-1; TRBD2 aligns across 13 bases. Losses at the gene ends were 5 bases for V and 5 bases for J; bases not matched to a gene: 12. This CDR3 comprises 18 residues. Germline V gene sequence: CDR1 SGHVS, CDR2 FQNEAQ. The CDR3 loop is CASSPTTSGRAMNNEQFF. CDR3 coding DNA: TGTGCCAGCAGCCCAACAACTAGCGGGAGGGCCATGAACAATGAGCAGTTCTTC.

The V gene is TRBV5-4, the J gene TRBJ1-2; the D gene is possibly TRBD1 (5 bases). Trimming took 6 bases from V and 8 from J, leaving 23 bases between them. This CDR3 spans 15 amino acids. CDR1 is SGHNT and CDR2 is YYREEE in the germline V gene (reference sequence). The CDR3 loop is CASNDSPGLSQGYTF. The CDR3 DNA sequence: TGTGCCAGCAACGATTCTCCGGGACTCTCCCAGGGCTACACCTTC.

This clone has just one count. The rearrangement links TRBV14 to TRBJ1-1, with D possibly matching TRBD1 (5 bases). The CDR3 loop spans 14 amino acids. In germline, CDR1 is SGHDN, CDR2 FVKESK. V was clipped by 8 bases and J by 0 bases, with 13 bases between them. The CDR3: CASRVQGLNTEAFF. CDR3 coding DNA: TGTGCCAGCCGGGTCCAGGGTCTGAACACTGAAGCTTTCTTT.

The chain is built from TRBV4-3 and TRBJ2-5, with D perhaps TRBD2 (6 bases). Germline CDR1 LGHNA, CDR2 YSLEER. The CDR3 spans 13 residues. Between the trimmed V and J ends, which lost 3 bases and 4 bases, there was a span of 9 bases. CDR3 in DNA: TGCGCCAGCAGCCAGGGTAGCGGAGAGACCCAGTACTTC. Its protein is CASSQGSGETQYF.

This clone has only one observation. V and J are TRBV10-3 and TRBJ2-5; 14 bases map to TRBD2. The DNA matches TRBJ2-7 better at its end, which makes the J call doubtful. In germline, CDR1 is ENHRY, CDR2 SYGVKD. The CDR3 sequence is 15 residues long. CDR3 nucleotide sequence: TGTGCCATCAGTGAAGGGACTAGCGGGAGTTCCGAGCAGTACTTC. Protein sequence: CAISEGTSGSSEQYF.

J is TRBJ1-1 and V is TRBV5-6, with D maybe TRBD1 (6 bases). Trimming took 2 bases from V and 5 from J, leaving 19 bases between them. In germline, CDR1 is SGHDT, CDR2 YYEEEE. CDR3 length: 16 residues. CDR3: CASSFTAARGKTEAFF. CDR3 bases: TGTGCCAGCAGCTTCACGGCTGCCAGGGGAAAAACTGAAGCTTTCTTT.

This chain connects TRBV7-2 to TRBJ2-2; 15 nucleotides line up with TRBD2. The germline V gene encodes CDR1 SGHTA and CDR2 FQGNSA. The trim removed 3 bases at V and 5 bases at J, leaving 7 bases unmatched. There are 18 residues in the CDR3. Here the CDR3 reads CASSFVPGLAGGTGELFF. Here the CDR3 DNA reads TGTGCCAGCAGCTTTGTCCCGGGACTAGCGGGAGGTACCGGGGAGCTGTTTTTT. The full variable domain, rest sourced from reference TRBV7-2 and TRBJ2-2, is GAGVSQSPSNKVTEKGKDVELRCDPISGHTALYWYRQSLGQGLEFLIYFQGNSAPDKSGLPSDRFSAERTGGSVSTLTIQRTQQEDSAVYLCASSFVPGLAGGTGELFFGEGSRLTVL.

This clone was counted once. The rearrangement uses TRBV2 and TRBJ1-5, with 7 positions matching TRBD1. The V gene end was trimmed by 4 bases and the J gene end by 2 bases; junction bases not matched to a gene: 2. The germline gives CDR1 SNHLY, CDR2 FYNNEI. This CDR3 spans 14 amino acids. The CDR3, as DNA: TGTGCCAGCAGTGGTGACAGGGGCAATCAGCCCCAGCATTTT. This gives the protein CASSGDRGNQPQHF.

The genes are TRBV28 and TRBJ1-4, with TRBD1 matching over 8 bases. The CDR3 extends over 15 amino acids. The germline CDR1 and CDR2 sequences are MDHEN and SYDVKM. Losses at the gene ends were 7 bases for V and 5 bases for J; bases not matched to a gene: 9. CDR3 DNA: TGTGCCAGCACCAATCAGGGGGCAGGGAATGAAAAACTGTTTTTT. It yields the protein CASTNQGAGNEKLFF.

The gene calls are TRBV6-5 and TRBJ2-5; maybe TRBD1 (5 bases). The J call may not be correct, given that the DNA end is closer to TRBJ2-7. Germline loops: CDR1 MNHEY, CDR2 SVGAGI. The CDR3 has 13 residues. DNA of the CDR3: TGTGCCAGCAGTTTCCGGACAAGCTACGAGCAGTACTTC. Amino acids: CASSFRTSYEQYF.

This clone showed up just once. V gene TRBV7-9 combines with J gene TRBJ2-1; the D gene is possibly TRBD1 (5 bases). The length of the CDR3 is 16 residues. The germline V and J ends were trimmed by 3 bases and 0 bases, with 12 bases remaining between them. The V gene's germline CDR1 is SEHNR and CDR2 FQNEAQ (reference sequence). Here the CDR3 reads CASSFLPQGSYNEQFF. Written as DNA, the CDR3 is TGTGCCAGCAGCTTTCTACCGCAGGGCTCCTACAATGAGCAGTTCTTC.

The chain has TRBV28 and TRBJ1-1; 9 bases match TRBD1. Trimming removed 9 bases from V and 1 base from J; junction bases left unmatched: 9. This CDR3 spans 15 amino acids. The germline V gene encodes CDR1 MDHEN and CDR2 SYDVKM. This CDR3 is CASHVPGQGNTEAFF. In DNA, the CDR3 is TGTGCCAGTCATGTCCCGGGACAGGGGAACACTGAAGCTTTCTTT.

The rearrangement joins TRBV27 to TRBJ2-5, with TRBD1 matching 8 bases. The DNA matches TRBJ2-7 better at its end, which makes the J call doubtful. The length of the CDR3 is 12 residues. Germline V lookup: CDR1 MNHEY, CDR2 SMNVEV (reference sequence). CDR3 protein: CASRTGNSEQYF. In nucleotides, the CDR3 is TGTGCCAGCCGGACAGGGAATTCCGAGCAGTACTTC.

The chain couples TRBV6-6 to TRBJ2-1; maybe TRBD2 (7 bases). Germline CDR1 reads MNHNY; CDR2 reads SVGAGI (reference sequence). V was trimmed by 6 bases and J by 1 base, leaving 10 bases between them. This CDR3 is 14 amino acids long. CDR3 DNA: TGTGCCAGCAGGGAGGGGGGGTCCTACAATGAGCAGTTCTTC. This gives the protein CASREGGSYNEQFF.

This rearrangement joins TRBV28 to TRBJ1-4, with TRBD1 as a possible D gene (5 bases). The germline CDR1 and CDR2 sequences are MDHEN and SYDVKM. V lost 2 bases and J 5 bases, leaving 9 bases between the germline ends. This CDR3 has 14 amino acids. CDR3 DNA sequence: TGTGCCAGCAGTTTAGGGGCCCACAATGAAAAACTGTTTTTT. It translates to CASSLGAHNEKLFF.

The chain links TRBV29-1 to TRBJ2-5, with D possibly being TRBD1 (5 bases). The J call may be incorrect, as the DNA end agrees better with TRBJ2-7. From germline, CDR1 is SQVTM and CDR2 ANQGSEA. The length of the CDR3 is 12 residues. CDR3 sequence (DNA): TGCAGCGTTGGGCAGGGTAGCTACGAGCAGTACTTC. It is translated as CSVGQGSYEQYF.

The J gene is TRBJ1-3, the V gene TRBV5-1; weak D call: TRBD1 (6 bases). From germline, CDR1 is SGHRS and CDR2 YFSETQ. The CDR3 length is 15 residues. Deletions cut 2 bases from V and 4 bases from J, with 13 bases between. The CDR3 coding sequence is TGCGCCAGCAGCTTTCAACAGGGAGCGGGAAACACCATATATTTT. Translation: CASSFQQGAGNTIYF.

The gene calls are TRBV10-3 and TRBJ2-1; TRBD2 matches 8 bases. J lost 4 bases, V lost 2 bases, and 4 bases had no gene match. CDR3 length equals 15 residues. Germline assignment: CDR1 ENHRY and CDR2 SYGVKD. The CDR3 sequence: CAISEREGQYNEQFF. DNA for the CDR3: TGTGCCATCAGTGAGCGGGAGGGCCAATACAATGAGCAGTTCTTC.

This clone has only one observation. The V gene is TRBV7-2, the J gene TRBJ2-5; 11 nucleotides match TRBD2. V lost 4 bases and J lost 2; bases outside the gene matches: 6. Germline assignment: CDR1 SGHTA and CDR2 FQGNSA. The CDR3 length is 16 residues. CDR3 nucleotides: TGTGCCAGCAGCTCCATAGGGACTAGCGGTCAAGAGACCCAGTACTTC. It encodes CASSSIGTSGQETQYF.

This chain connects TRBV11-2 to TRBJ2-5, with D possibly matching TRBD1 (5 bases). Trimming stripped 0 bases from V and 1 base from J, with 24 bases between. Germline CDR1 and CDR2: SGHAT and FQNNGV. This CDR3 region has 20 residues. CDR3 nucleotides: TGTGCCAGCAGCTTAGATTCCCAATACCAGGGAAACCCCACCCAAGAGACCCAGTACTTC. It yields the protein CASSLDSQYQGNPTQETQYF.